The TCR beta chain under discussion was sequenced for a study of T cells in Graves' hyperthyroidism and ophthalmopathy. About the research overall: Peripheral blood was acquired at first diagnosis, ahead of any therapy whatsoever.

Each patient was aged 18 to 65 and had newly diagnosed hyperthyroidism of under 2 months' duration. Using more than 8 ml of fresh peripheral blood, PBMCs were prepared. Amplification of TCR beta CDR3 regions used RNA as the template. The primer set for the first-round RT-PCR of the TCR CDR3 was HTBI. TCRdb recomputed calls from the multiplex PCR reads with MiXCR, one row per CDR3 protein. The sample lists under 350,000 distinct CDR3 sequences, around 20% occurring once. The study's findings and limits: A model of 13 V-J pairs discriminated ophthalmopathy from stable hyperthyroidism.

This CDR3 has 15 residues. After removal of 5 bases from V and 5 bases from J, the junction contained 5 bases not matched to a gene. Germline CDR1 and CDR2: SNHLY and FYNNEI. As for this clonotype: Its antigen is currently unknown.

V is TRBV2 and J is TRBJ1-5; 11 bases are a match to TRBD1. Sequencing was done on a sample of blood. The clonotype comes from a woman between 50 and 59 years old with Graves' hyperthyroidism. CDR3 DNA sequence: TGTGCCAGCAGTCGGACAGGGGGCGAGGATCAGCCCCAGCATTTT. This sequence encodes CASSRTGGEDQPQHF.